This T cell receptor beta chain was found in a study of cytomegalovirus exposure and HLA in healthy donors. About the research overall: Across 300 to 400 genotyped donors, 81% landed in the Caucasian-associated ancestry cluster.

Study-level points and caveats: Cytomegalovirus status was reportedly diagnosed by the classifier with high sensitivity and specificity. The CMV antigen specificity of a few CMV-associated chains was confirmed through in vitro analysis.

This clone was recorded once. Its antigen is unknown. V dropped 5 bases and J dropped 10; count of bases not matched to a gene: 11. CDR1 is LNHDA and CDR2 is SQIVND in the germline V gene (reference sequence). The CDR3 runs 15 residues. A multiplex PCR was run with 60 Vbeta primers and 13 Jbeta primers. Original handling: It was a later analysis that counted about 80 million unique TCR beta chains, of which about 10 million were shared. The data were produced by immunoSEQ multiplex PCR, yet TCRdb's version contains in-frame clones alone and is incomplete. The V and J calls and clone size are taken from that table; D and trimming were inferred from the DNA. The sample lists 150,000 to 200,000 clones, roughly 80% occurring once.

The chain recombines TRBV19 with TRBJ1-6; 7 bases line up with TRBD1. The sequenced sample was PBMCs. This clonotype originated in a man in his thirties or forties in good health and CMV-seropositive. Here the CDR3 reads CASSPHDRVDSPLHF. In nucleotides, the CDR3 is TGTGCCAGTAGTCCCCATGACAGGGTGGACTCACCCCTCCACTTT.